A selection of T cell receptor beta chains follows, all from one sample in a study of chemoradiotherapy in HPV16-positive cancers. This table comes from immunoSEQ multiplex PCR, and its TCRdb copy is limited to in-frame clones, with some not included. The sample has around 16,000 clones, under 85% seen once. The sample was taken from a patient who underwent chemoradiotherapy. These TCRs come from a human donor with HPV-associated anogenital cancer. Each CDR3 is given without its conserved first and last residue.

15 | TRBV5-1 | ASSLAGQILSGNTIY
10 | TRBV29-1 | SASAGAYGYT
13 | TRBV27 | ASRPSVGDRSPLH
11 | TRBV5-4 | ASSWQTNTEAF
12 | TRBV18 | ASSAQGFADTQY
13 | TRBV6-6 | ASSYYRGNGNEQF
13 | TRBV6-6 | ATLRTSGSTDTQY
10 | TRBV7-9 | ASSLPGGTQY
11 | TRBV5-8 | ASSFRQAYEQY
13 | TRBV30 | AWSFYWGEQETQY
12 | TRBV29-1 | SANPRDSNTEAF
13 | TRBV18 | ASSSFSLSTDTQY
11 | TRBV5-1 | ASSLGQAQKLF
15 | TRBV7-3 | ASSLIGGGTAGTEAF
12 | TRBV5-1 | ASSLEQGSGGYT
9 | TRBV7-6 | ASSYTDTQY
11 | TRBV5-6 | ASTPGRNTEAF
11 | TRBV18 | ASSPPDSEKLF
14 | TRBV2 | ASSEAQPRGIDGYT
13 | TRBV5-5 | ASSLEQGDNSPLH
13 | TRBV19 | ASSIGGTRNTEAF
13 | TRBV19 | ASSIEQEMNTEAF
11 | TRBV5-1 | ASSLAINYGYT
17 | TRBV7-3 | ASSLIGSGGTLSLDEQF
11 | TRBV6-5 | ASSYRAPGEAF
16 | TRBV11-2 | ASKKSRDGPSYNSPLH
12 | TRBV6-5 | ASSYSGTNEKLF
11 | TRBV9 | ASSVDRGDTQY